This T cell receptor (beta chain) was captured by sequencing in a study of T cell responses to AZD1222 COVID-19 vaccine. The method was immunoSEQ multiplex PCR; TCRdb's version includes in-frame clones alone and lacks a portion of them. The sample has 200,000 to 250,000 clones, more than 85% seen once. The length of the CDR3 is 15 residues. Looked up from germline, CDR1 is SEHNR and CDR2 is FQNEAQ (reference sequence). V lost 5 bases, J lost 1 base, and 12 bases lay in between. This specimen consisted of peripheral blood, obtained on day 0 of MenACWY control vaccination. The TCR was taken from an adult in good health. The chain is built from TRBV7-9 and TRBJ1-5; D may be TRBD1 (5 bases). This chain's CDR3 is CASSGRGASNQPQHF. For the CDR3, the DNA is TGTGCCAGCAGCGGCCGGGGCGCAAGCAATCAGCCCCAGCATTTT.